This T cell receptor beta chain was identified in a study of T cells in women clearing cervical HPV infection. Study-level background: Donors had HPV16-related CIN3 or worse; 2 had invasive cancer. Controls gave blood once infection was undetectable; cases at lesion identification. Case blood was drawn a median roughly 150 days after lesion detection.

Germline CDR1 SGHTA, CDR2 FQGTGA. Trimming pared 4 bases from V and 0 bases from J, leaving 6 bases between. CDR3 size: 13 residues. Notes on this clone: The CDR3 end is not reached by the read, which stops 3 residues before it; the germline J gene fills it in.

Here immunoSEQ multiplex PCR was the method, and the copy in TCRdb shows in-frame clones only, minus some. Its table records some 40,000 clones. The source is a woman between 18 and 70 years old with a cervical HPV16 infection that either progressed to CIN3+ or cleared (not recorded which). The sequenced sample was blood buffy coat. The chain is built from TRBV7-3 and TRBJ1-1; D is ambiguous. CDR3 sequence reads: CASSSQMNTEAFF. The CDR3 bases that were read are TGTGCCAGCAGCTCGCAGATGAACACTGAA.